The rows below give T cell receptor beta chains drawn from one sample of a study of T-cell reconstitution after alpha-beta-depleted transplantation in children. TCRdb re-called the PCR reads with MiXCR, one entry per CDR3 protein. The sample lists about 870,000 distinct CDR3 sequences, under 20% occurring once. The sample consisted of PBMCs, mostly from graft donor cells, taken 360 days after TCRalphabeta/CD19-depleted stem cell transplant. These receptors were collected from a male patient younger than 18 who had a stem cell transplant for acute lymphoblastic leukemia, so the T cells may come from the graft donor. The conserved cysteine and the conserved F or W are not part of the CDR3 here.

j_gene | v_gene | CDR3aa
TRBJ2-4 | TRBV11-2 | ASSGYSGRAGKNIQY
TRBJ2-2 | TRBV29-1 | SVTTSAKNTGELF
TRBJ2-5 | TRBV29-1 | SASPRMKETQY
TRBJ2-2 | TRBV18 | ASSQDGVTELF
TRBJ2-3 | TRBV29-1 | SVVGGGTDTQY
TRBJ1-2 | TRBV5-1 | ASSHGLRQGRGYT
TRBJ1-1 | TRBV20-1 | SAHQTGYTEAF
TRBJ2-7 | TRBV5-1 | ASSRGGTDYEQY
TRBJ2-1 | TRBV5-5 | ASSLSDWSSYNEQF
TRBJ2-4 | TRBV6-1 | AVGLAGLKNIQY
TRBJ2-3 | TRBV20-1 | SAREGGRARVDTQY
TRBJ2-3 | TRBV20-1 | SVLTRLATQY
TRBJ2-3 | TRBV9 | ASSVERGWTDTQY
TRBJ2-7 | TRBV15 | ATSTSTGQYEQY
TRBJ2-6 | TRBV9 | ASSGEVVGANVLT
TRBJ2-1 | TRBV5-1 | ASSLTGTNLLDEQF
TRBJ2-7 | TRBV29-1 | SVDNLAGGSYEQY
TRBJ2-7 | TRBV4-1 | ASSQSGANPEQY
TRBJ2-5 | TRBV6-1 | ASSPRDGQETQY
TRBJ1-1 | TRBV24-1 | ATSDLVAQGPRLF
TRBJ2-3 | TRBV4-1 | ASSRTSGRALADTQY
TRBJ2-4 | TRBV6-5 | ASSYGGASGHLNIQY
TRBJ2-2 | TRBV7-3 | ASSSPGTGPTGELF
TRBJ1-3 | TRBV3-1 | ASSPPIGSGNTIY
TRBJ2-1 | TRBV29-1 | SMGREPYNEQF
TRBJ2-2 | TRBV12-3/TRBV12-4 | ASSPAGTGVTGELF
TRBJ2-7 | TRBV9 | ASSVAAYEQY
TRBJ2-1 | TRBV7-9 | ASLKAGYNEQF
TRBJ1-4 | TRBV6-1 | ASKESRSFYEKLF
TRBJ2-7 | TRBV5-1 | ASRGVSSYEQY
TRBJ2-5 | TRBV20-1 | SAIEWRAETQY
TRBJ2-3 | TRBV6-5 | ASSYSRGFTDTQY
TRBJ2-5 | TRBV9 | ASSHLGTSRGETQY
TRBJ2-1 | TRBV29-1 | SAGTSGRGEQF
TRBJ2-1 | TRBV4-1 | ASLLGVAGSYNEQF
TRBJ2-7 | TRBV7-3 | ASSPRTNSYEQY
TRBJ2-2 | TRBV5-1 | ASSLGTWAPNTGELF
TRBJ2-5 | TRBV24-1 | ATTRTEETQY